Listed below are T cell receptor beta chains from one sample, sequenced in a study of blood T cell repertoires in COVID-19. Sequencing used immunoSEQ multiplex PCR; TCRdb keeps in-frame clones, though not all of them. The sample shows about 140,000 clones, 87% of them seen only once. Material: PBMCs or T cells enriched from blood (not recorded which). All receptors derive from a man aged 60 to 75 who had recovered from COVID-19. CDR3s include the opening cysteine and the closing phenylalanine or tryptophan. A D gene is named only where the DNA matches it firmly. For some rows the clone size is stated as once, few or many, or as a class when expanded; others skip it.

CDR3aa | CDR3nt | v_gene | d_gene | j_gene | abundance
CASSHAGTGGLHQHF | TGTGCCAGCAGTCACGCCGGGACAGGGGGCCTCCACCAGCATTTT | TRBV28 | TRBD1 | TRBJ1-5 | few
CAISESPLAGGGENIQYF | TGTGCCATCAGTGAGTCTCCCCTAGCGGGAGGTGGCGAAAACATTCAGTACTTC | TRBV10-3 | TRBD2 | TRBJ2-4 | .
CASSLASGSSNEQFF | TGTGCCAGCAGCTTAGCTAGCGGGAGCTCCAATGAGCAGTTCTTC | TRBV7-2 | TRBD2 | TRBJ2-1 | .
CASSPWEDGTDTQYF | TGTGCCAGCAGTCCTTGGGAGGATGGGACAGATACGCAGTATTTT | TRBV28 | . | TRBJ2-3 | .
CASRSSPGQPQHF | TGTGCCAGCAGGAGCTCCCCGGGGCAGCCCCAGCATTTT | TRBV12-3/TRBV12-4 | . | TRBJ1-5 | .
CASSIVGSGRNEQFF | TGTGCCAGTAGTATAGTTGGGAGCGGGAGGAATGAGCAGTTCTTC | TRBV19 | TRBD2 | TRBJ2-1 | once
CAISGDTGNPSNEQFF | TGTGCCATCAGTGGTGACACTGGCAACCCCTCCAATGAGCAGTTCTTC | TRBV10-3 | . | TRBJ2-1 | few
CASSVVWDRGEKLFF | TGTGCCAGCAGCGTAGTTTGGGACAGGGGTGAAAAACTGTTTTTT | TRBV9 | TRBD1 | TRBJ1-4 | .
CASSLSLGDNYEQYF | TGTGCCAGCAGCCTCTCTTTAGGAGATAACTACGAGCAGTACTTC | TRBV3-1/TRBV3-2 | . | TRBJ2-7 | .
CASGQYSNQPQHF | TGTGCCTCTGGACAGTATAGCAATCAGCCCCAGCATTTT | TRBV28 | . | TRBJ1-5 | .
CASRLDGAGSSYEQYF | TGTGCCAGCAGACTTGATGGAGCGGGGTCCTCCTACGAGCAGTACTTC | TRBV11-2 | TRBD2 | TRBJ2-7 | .
CASSPGGSAKNIQYF | TGTGCCAGCAGCCCCGGGGGGTCAGCCAAAAACATTCAGTACTTC | TRBV11-2 | TRBD2 | TRBJ2-4 | .
CASIRLAARYNEQFF | TGTGCCAGCATAAGGCTAGCGGCTAGGTACAATGAGCAGTTCTTC | TRBV6-5 | TRBD2 | TRBJ2-1 | .
CASSEALQGAGGYTF | TGTGCCAGCAGTGAAGCGCTTCAAGGGGCAGGTGGCTACACCTTC | TRBV2 | . | TRBJ1-2 | .
CASSDSGIYGNQPQHF | TGTGCCAGCAGTGATTCGGGGATTTATGGCAATCAGCCCCAGCATTTT | TRBV2 | . | TRBJ1-5 | .
CASRFYGGAHNEQFF | TGTGCCAGCAGATTTTACGGGGGGGCCCACAATGAGCAGTTCTTC | TRBV11-2 | TRBD2 | TRBJ2-1 | once
CASSLMGSLVETQYF | TGCGCCAGCAGCTTGATGGGCAGTCTCGTCGAGACCCAGTACTTC | TRBV5-1 | . | TRBJ2-5 | few